These 6 T cell receptor beta chains came from one sample sequenced in a study of T cells after yellow fever vaccination. TCRdb independently ran MiXCR on the 5' RACE reads; one entry per CDR3 protein. The repertoire holds some 560,000 distinct CDR3 sequences, with about 17% as singletons. Sequences were derived from PBMCs, sampled 4 to 6 days after the first yellow fever vaccination. The receptors come from a man aged 18-30 years who received the YFV17D yellow fever vaccine.

As for this clonotype: One end of the junction varies from germline; a read error may be responsible. This chain uses TRBV4-3 with TRBJ2-7; 8 nucleotides match TRBD2. There are 18 residues in the CDR3. The germline CDR1 and CDR2 sequences are LGHNA and YSLEER. CDR3 bases: TGCGCCACCAGCCAAGAAATCGACGTAGCGGGGATAATCTACGAGCAGTACTTC. Residues: CATSQEIDVAGIIYEQYF.

The V call is TRBV5-1, the J call TRBJ2-3; 8 positions match TRBD2. This CDR3 region has 17 residues. Germline V gives CDR1 SGHRS, CDR2 YFSETQ. Losses at the gene ends were 0 bases for V and 2 bases for J; bases not matched to a gene: 8. The CDR3: CASSLARIAGNTDTQYF. CDR3 DNA sequence: TGCGCCAGCAGCTTGGCCAGGATAGCGGGGAACACAGATACGCAGTATTTT.

The V gene is TRBV6-2 or TRBV6-3, the J gene TRBJ2-1; 10 positions agree with TRBD1. V dropped 7 bases and J dropped 6; count of bases not matched to a gene: 15. The CDR3 is made up of 17 amino acids. CDR1 and CDR2 (germline): MNHEY, SVGEGT. CDR3 nucleotide sequence: TGTGCCAGCACTGACCGGGACAGGGGTAACCTTGGCAATGAGCAGTTCTTC. Protein sequence: CASTDRDRGNLGNEQFF.

This clonotype was picked up many times. This chain connects TRBV10-2 to TRBJ2-2; perhaps TRBD2 as D (5 bases). Deletions cut 8 bases from V and 1 base from J, with 14 bases between. The germline gives CDR1 WSHSY, CDR2 SAAADI. The CDR3 contains 15 residues. The CDR3: CASLGLLKNTGELFF. The CDR3 coding sequence is TGCGCCAGCTTAGGACTCCTTAAGAACACCGGGGAGCTGTTTTTT.

Many counts were recorded for this clonotype. The CDR3 spells CASSAPLAGFYNEQFF. The CDR3 nucleotides are TGTGCCAGCAGCGCTCCACTAGCGGGGTTTTACAATGAGCAGTTCTTC. The gene calls are TRBV7-9 and TRBJ2-1, with TRBD2 matching 10 bases. J gave up 4 bases and V 5 bases, and 8 bases lay outside the gene matches. Looked up from germline, CDR1 is SEHNR and CDR2 is FQNEAQ (reference sequence). The CDR3 consists of 16 residues.

J is TRBJ1-2 and V is TRBV10-3; 10 bases align to TRBD1. V dropped 4 bases and J dropped 7; count of bases not matched to a gene: 9. CDR3 size: 15 residues. Germline V CDR1 and CDR2: ENHRY, SYGVKD. DNA for the CDR3: TGTGCCATCAGTGCCGGGGACAGGGGTACAGGTGGCTACACCTTC. Residues: CAISAGDRGTGGYTF.